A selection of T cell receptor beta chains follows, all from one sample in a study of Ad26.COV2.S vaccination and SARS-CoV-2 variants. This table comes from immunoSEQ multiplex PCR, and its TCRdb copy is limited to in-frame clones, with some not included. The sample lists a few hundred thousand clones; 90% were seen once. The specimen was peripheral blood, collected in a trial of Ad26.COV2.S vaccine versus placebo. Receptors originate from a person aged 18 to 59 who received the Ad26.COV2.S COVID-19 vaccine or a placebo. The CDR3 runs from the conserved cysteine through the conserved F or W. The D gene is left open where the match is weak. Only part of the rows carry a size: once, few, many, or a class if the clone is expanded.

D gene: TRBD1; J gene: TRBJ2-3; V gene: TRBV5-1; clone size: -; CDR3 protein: CASSLGDRLGADTQYF; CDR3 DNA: TGCGCCAGCAGCTTGGGGGACAGGTTAGGGGCAGATACGCAGTATTTT
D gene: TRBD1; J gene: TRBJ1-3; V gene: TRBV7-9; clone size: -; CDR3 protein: CASSLNRGEAGNTIYF; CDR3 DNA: TGTGCCAGCAGCTTAAACAGGGGTGAGGCCGGAAACACCATATATTTT
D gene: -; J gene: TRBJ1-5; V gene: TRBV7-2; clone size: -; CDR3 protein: CASSLMAGPDQPQHF; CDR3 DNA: TGTGCCAGCAGCCTAATGGCAGGCCCCGATCAGCCCCAGCATTTT
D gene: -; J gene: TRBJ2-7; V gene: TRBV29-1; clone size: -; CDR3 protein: CSVEGKAGTGEQYF; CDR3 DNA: TGCAGCGTTGAAGGAAAGGCAGGGACGGGCGAGCAGTACTTC
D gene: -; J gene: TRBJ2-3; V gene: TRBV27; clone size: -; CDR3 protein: CASSPTTTYTDTQYF; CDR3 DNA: TGTGCCAGCAGCCCCACTACGACCTACACAGATACGCAGTATTTT
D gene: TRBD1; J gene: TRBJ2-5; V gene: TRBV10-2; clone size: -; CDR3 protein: CATGTGMGVQYF; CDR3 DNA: TGCGCCACCGGGACAGGGATGGGTGTCCAGTACTTC
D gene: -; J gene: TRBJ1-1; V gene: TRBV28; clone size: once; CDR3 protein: CASSLAGSSTEAFF; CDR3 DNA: TGTGCCAGCAGTTTAGCAGGCAGTAGCACTGAAGCTTTCTTT
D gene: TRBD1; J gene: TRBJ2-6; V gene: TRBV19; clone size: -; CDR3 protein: CASSIATGIGSGANVLTF; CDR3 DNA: TGTGCCAGTAGTATAGCGACAGGGATTGGTTCTGGGGCCAACGTCCTGACTTTC
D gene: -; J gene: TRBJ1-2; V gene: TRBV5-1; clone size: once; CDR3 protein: CASSLGGPNYGYTF; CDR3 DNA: TGCGCCAGCAGCTTAGGGGGGCCTAACTATGGCTACACCTTC
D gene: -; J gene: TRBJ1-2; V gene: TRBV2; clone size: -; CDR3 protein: CASSEGNYGYTF; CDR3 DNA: TGTGCCAGCAGTGAGGGTAATTATGGCTACACCTTC
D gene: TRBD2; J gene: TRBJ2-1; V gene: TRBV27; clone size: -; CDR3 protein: CASRGTSGAGGQFF; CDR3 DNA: TGTGCCAGCAGGGGGACTAGCGGAGCGGGGGGGCAGTTCTTC